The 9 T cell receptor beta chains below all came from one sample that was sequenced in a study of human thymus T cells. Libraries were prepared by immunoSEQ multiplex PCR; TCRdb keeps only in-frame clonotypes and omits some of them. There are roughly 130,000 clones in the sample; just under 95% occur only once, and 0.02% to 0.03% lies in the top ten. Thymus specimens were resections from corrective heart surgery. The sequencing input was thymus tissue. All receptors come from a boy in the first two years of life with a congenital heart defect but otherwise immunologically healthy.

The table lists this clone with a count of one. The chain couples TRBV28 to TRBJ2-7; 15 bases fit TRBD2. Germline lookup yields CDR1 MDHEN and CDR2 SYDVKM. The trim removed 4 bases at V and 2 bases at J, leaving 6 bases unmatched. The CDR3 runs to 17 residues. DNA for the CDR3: TGTGCCAGCAGTTCCCCGGGACTAGCGGGGGGTACCTACGAGCAGTACTTC. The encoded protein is CASSSPGLAGGTYEQYF.

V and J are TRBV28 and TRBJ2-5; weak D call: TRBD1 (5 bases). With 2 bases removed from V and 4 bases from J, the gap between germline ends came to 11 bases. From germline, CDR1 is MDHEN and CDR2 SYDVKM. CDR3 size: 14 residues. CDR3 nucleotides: TGTGCCAGCAGTTTAGGAATGGGGCGAGAGACCCAGTACTTC. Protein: CASSLGMGRETQYF.

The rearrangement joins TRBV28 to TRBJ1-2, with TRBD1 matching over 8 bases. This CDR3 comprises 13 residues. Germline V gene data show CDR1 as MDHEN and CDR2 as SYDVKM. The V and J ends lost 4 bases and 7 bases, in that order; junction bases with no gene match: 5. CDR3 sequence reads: CASSSTGGLGYTF. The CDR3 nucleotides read TGTGCCAGCAGTTCAACAGGGGGTCTTGGCTACACCTTC.

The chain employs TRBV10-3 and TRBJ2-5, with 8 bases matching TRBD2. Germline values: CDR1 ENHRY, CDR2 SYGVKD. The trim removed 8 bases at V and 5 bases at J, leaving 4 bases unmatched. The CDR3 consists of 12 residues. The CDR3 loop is CAIAERGETQYF. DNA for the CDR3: TGTGCCATCGCTGAGCGGGGGGAGACCCAGTACTTC.

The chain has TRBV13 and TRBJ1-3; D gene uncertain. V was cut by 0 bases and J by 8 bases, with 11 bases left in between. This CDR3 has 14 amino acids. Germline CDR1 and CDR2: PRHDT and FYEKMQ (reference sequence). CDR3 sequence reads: CASSLGAFGYTIYF. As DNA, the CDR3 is TGTGCCAGCAGCTTAGGGGCCTTTGGGTACACCATATATTTT.

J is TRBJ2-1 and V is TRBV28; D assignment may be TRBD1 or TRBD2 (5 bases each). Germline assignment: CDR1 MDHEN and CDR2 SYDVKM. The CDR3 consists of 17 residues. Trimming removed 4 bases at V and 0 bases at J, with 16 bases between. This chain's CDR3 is CASSSPRDGRSYNEQFF. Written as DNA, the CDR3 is TGTGCCAGCAGTTCCCCCCGGGACGGGCGCTCCTACAATGAGCAGTTCTTC.

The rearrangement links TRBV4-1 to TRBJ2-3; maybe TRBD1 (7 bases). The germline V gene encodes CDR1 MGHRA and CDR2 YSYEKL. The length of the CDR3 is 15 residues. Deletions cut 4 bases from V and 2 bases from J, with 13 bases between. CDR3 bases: TGCGCCAGCAGCCGCCGACAGGGACTCACAGATACGCAGTATTTT. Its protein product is CASSRRQGLTDTQYF.

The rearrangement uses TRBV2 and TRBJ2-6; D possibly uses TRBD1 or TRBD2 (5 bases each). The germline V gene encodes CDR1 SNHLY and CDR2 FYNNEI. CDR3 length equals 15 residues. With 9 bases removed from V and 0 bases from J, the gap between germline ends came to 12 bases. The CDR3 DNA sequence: TGTGCCAGTAGGGGACGGCTCTCTGGGGCCAACGTCCTGACTTTC. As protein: CASRGRLSGANVLTF.

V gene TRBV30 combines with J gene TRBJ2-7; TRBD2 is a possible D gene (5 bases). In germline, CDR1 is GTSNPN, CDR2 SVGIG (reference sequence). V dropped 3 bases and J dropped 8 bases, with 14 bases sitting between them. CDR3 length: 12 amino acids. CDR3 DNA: TGTGCCTGGAGCGAAAGACGGGGAAAGCAGTACTTC. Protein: CAWSERRGKQYF.